This entry lists 19 T cell receptor beta chains sequenced from one sample in a study of Graves' ophthalmopathy and Graves' hyperthyroidism. The study amplified TCR beta CDR3 regions using RNA transcripts. HTBI primers were employed in first-round RT-PCR, then a second-round multiplex PCR followed. TCRdb independently ran MiXCR on the multiplex PCR reads; one entry per CDR3 protein. The data contain some 350,000 distinct CDR3 sequences, about a sixth of them singletons. Sequencing was done on a sample of peripheral blood. The receptors derive from an adult woman with stable Graves' hyperthyroidism.

Many counts were recorded for this clonotype. The chain has TRBV11-2 and TRBJ2-3; D gene uncertain. Germline assignment: CDR1 SGHAT and CDR2 FQNNGV. The CDR3 length is 13 residues. Deletions cut 5 bases from V and 2 bases from J, with 8 bases between. CDR3 loop: CASSPMDTDTQYF. Here the CDR3 DNA reads TGTGCCAGCAGCCCAATGGACACAGATACGCAGTATTTT.

This clonotype occurred many times. The J gene is TRBJ2-2, the V gene TRBV29-1, with D possibly called TRBD1 or TRBD2 (5 bases each). Germline assignment: CDR1 SQVTM and CDR2 ANQGSEA. The V end lost 4 bases, the J end lost 7 bases, and 10 bases lay between the germline ends. This CDR3 region has 12 residues. CDR3 sequence reads: CSVGRESGELFF. The CDR3 DNA reads TGCAGCGTTGGCAGGGAGAGCGGGGAGCTGTTTTTT.

This clonotype was recorded many times. The chain couples TRBV28 to TRBJ1-5; D is unresolved. The CDR3 spans 14 residues. The V and J ends lost 2 bases and 0 bases respectively, with 5 bases between them. CDR1 is MDHEN, CDR2 SYDVKM, per germline. CDR3 sequence: CASSLQSSNQPQHF. In nucleotides, the CDR3 is TGTGCCAGCAGTTTACAGAGTAGCAATCAGCCCCAGCATTTT. The full variable domain, in which reference TRBV28 and TRBJ1-5 provide the parts outside the CDR3, is DVKVTQSSRYLVKRTGEKVFLECVQDMDHENMFWYRQDPGLGLRLIYFSYDVKMKEKGDIPEGYSVSREKKERFSLILESASTNQTSMYLCASSLQSSNQPQHFGDGTRLSIL.

This clonotype appeared many times. This rearrangement joins TRBV24-1 to TRBJ1-2, with D possibly matching TRBD1 (6 bases). This CDR3 has 13 amino acids. Germline V gene sequence: CDR1 KGHDR, CDR2 SFDVKD. Trimming took 4 bases from V and 8 from J, leaving 13 bases between them. The CDR3 region is CATSERQGIGYTF. The CDR3 DNA reads TGTGCCACCAGTGAACGCCAGGGGATCGGCTACACCTTC.

With regard to this clonotype: This may be a read error, as it is one base from a much larger clone. The gene calls are TRBV27 and TRBJ2-2, with D possibly matching TRBD2 (5 bases). Germline CDR1 and CDR2: MNHEY and SMNVEV (reference sequence). The CDR3 is 13 amino acids. CDR3 in DNA: TGTGCCAGCAGTTTATCGGGCCCCGGGGAGCTGGTTTTT. Translating it yields CASSLSGPGELVF.

This clonotype was detected many times. The rearrangement joins TRBV19 to TRBJ2-7; the match to TRBD1 covers 9 bases. The CDR3 spans 15 residues. Trimming cost V 3 bases and J 2 bases; bases outside gene matches: 5. Germline V gene data show CDR1 as LNHDA and CDR2 as SQIVND (reference sequence). The CDR3 DNA sequence: TGTGCCAGTAGTATGTCCTGGACAGGGGCCTACGAGCAGTACTTC. It encodes CASSMSWTGAYEQYF.

The table lists this clonotype with many counts. The germline gene is not matched at one end of the junction; a read error may be the cause. This chain uses TRBV28 with TRBJ2-5, with D maybe TRBD1 (6 bases). Germline lookup yields CDR1 MDHEN and CDR2 SYDVKM. This CDR3 is built from 12 residues. CDR3 in DNA: TGTGCCAGCAGTCCCCGGACAGTCGGTATCGACTTC. It translates to CASSPRTVGIDF.

This clonotype was picked up many times. This rearrangement joins TRBV9 to TRBJ2-5; D gene uncertain. The germline V and J ends were trimmed by 4 bases and 6 bases, with 13 bases remaining between them. From germline, CDR1 is SGDLS and CDR2 YYNGEE. CDR3 length: 13 residues. CDR3 region: CASSPLREKTQYF. Here the CDR3 DNA reads TGTGCCAGCAGCCCCTTACGAGAGAAGACCCAGTACTTC.

This clonotype was picked up many times. The chain uses TRBV5-1 and TRBJ2-2; 7 bases fit TRBD1. The CDR3 has 15 amino acids. Trimming cost V 4 bases and J 6 bases; bases outside gene matches: 9. Germline CDR1 and CDR2: SGHRS and YFSETQ. For the CDR3, the DNA is TGCGCCAGCAGCACGCGCGGACAGGAAGCCGGGGAGCTGTTTTTT. This codes for CASSTRGQEAGELFF.

This clonotype has just one count. V usage is TRBV12-3 or TRBV12-4 and J usage is TRBJ1-1, with D hard to call. The CDR3 runs to 14 residues. Trimming left V 4 bases short and J 2 bases short, with 11 bases between. CDR3 sequence (DNA): TGTGCCAGCAGTTCGCATAGTAGAAACACTGAAGCTTTCTTT. As protein: CASSSHSRNTEAFF.

The gene calls are TRBV12-5 and TRBJ2-7, with 9 nucleotides matching TRBD2. Germline CDR1 reads LGHNT; CDR2 reads FRNRAP. The CDR3 runs to 15 residues. V gave up 5 bases and J gave up 2 bases; unmatched junction bases: 7. CDR3 sequence (DNA): TGTGCTAGTGGTCCGAGACTAGCGGATACCTACGAGCAGTACTTC. Translating it yields CASGPRLADTYEQYF.

This clonotype was counted ten times or more. This chain connects TRBV18 to TRBJ1-1, with D hard to call. The CDR3 loop spans 16 amino acids. Trimming stripped 3 bases from V and 3 bases from J, with 17 bases between. Germline CDR1 and CDR2: KGHSH and LQKENI. The CDR3 region has the DNA TGTGCCAGCTCACCCCTTGTCTCTTCCGAGTACACTGAAGCTTTCTTT. Protein sequence: CASSPLVSSEYTEAFF.

Many counts were recorded for this clonotype. The rearrangement joins TRBV11-2 to TRBJ2-2; D is perhaps TRBD2 (6 bases). V lost 4 bases and J lost 7, with 19 bases in between. CDR3 size: 16 residues. Germline V CDR1 and CDR2: SGHAT, FQNNGV. The CDR3 nucleotides are TGTGCCAGCAGCTCGTGGTGGCCCGGAGGGGTCGGGGAGCTGTTTTTT. It translates to CASSSWWPGGVGELFF.

The chain links TRBV19 to TRBJ1-1; D ambiguous. Trimming pared 3 bases from V and 0 bases from J, leaving 11 bases between. The CDR3 covers 15 residues. The germline gives CDR1 LNHDA, CDR2 SQIVND (reference sequence). This CDR3 is CASSIQPGLNTEAFF. CDR3 in DNA: TGTGCCAGTAGTATTCAGCCGGGGTTGAACACTGAAGCTTTCTTT.

This chain uses TRBV5-1 with TRBJ2-5; 12 bases fit TRBD2. Trimming at V came to 5 bases and at J to 5 bases, leaving 7 bases not matched to a gene. This CDR3 is 15 amino acids long. Germline-derived CDR1 and CDR2 are SGHRS and YFSETQ. CDR3 loop: CASRFLAGGPETQYF. CDR3 in DNA: TGCGCCAGCAGGTTCCTAGCGGGAGGGCCGGAGACCCAGTACTTC.

This clonotype was seen at least ten times. A much larger clone differs by one base, so this may be a read error. The rearrangement uses TRBV6-1 and TRBJ1-2; no reliable D call. V gave up 0 bases and J gave up 8 bases, with 10 bases separating them. This CDR3 contains 13 residues. Germline V lookup: CDR1 MNHNS, CDR2 SASEGT. The CDR3: CASSEAGLRGYTF. CDR3 bases: TGTGCCAGCAGTGAAGCAGGACTACGGGGCTACACCTTC.

This clonotype was recorded at least ten times. This chain joins TRBV4-2 and TRBJ2-7, with 8 nucleotides matching TRBD1. Unmatched junction bases numbered 6, after V lost 0 bases and J lost 5 bases. The CDR3 is 15 amino acids. Germline loops: CDR1 LGHNA, CDR2 YNFKEQ. The CDR3: CASSQDRGTGNEQYF. CDR3 nucleotides: TGTGCCAGCAGCCAAGATCGGGGGACAGGTAACGAGCAGTACTTC.

This clonotype showed up many times. This chain links TRBV18 with TRBJ1-2; 7 bases map to TRBD1. The germline gives CDR1 KGHSH, CDR2 LQKENI. V lost 5 bases and J lost 2; bases outside the gene matches: 5. The CDR3 spans 14 residues. The CDR3 DNA follows: TGTGCCAGCTCAACGGGACAGAACAACTATGGCTACACCTTC. It yields the protein CASSTGQNNYGYTF.

This clonotype was seen repeatedly, ten times or more. The V call is TRBV24-1, the J call TRBJ2-5; no clear D gene. V lost 2 bases and J 0 bases, leaving 0 bases between the germline ends. CDR1 is KGHDR, CDR2 SFDVKD, per germline. The CDR3 is 12 amino acids. The CDR3 sequence: CATSDYQETQYF. The CDR3 nucleotides read TGTGCCACCAGTGATTACCAAGAGACCCAGTACTTC.